These 2 T cell receptor beta chains were all obtained from the same sample, sequenced in a study of radiotherapy plus CTLA-4 blockade in lung cancer. Measured with immunoSEQ multiplex PCR; TCRdb has only the in-frame clones, and not every one. In the table there are 52,000 or so clones, approximately 82% of which are singletons. This sample comprised peripheral blood, obtained from a patient treated with radiotherapy plus ipilimumab. All receptors derive from a human donor with non-small cell lung cancer whose response to radiotherapy plus ipilimumab could not be evaluated.

This chain links TRBV7-2 with TRBJ2-2, with D possibly being TRBD2 (6 bases). The CDR3 contains 16 residues. Trimming stripped 1 base from V and 1 base from J, with 10 bases between. The germline gives CDR1 SGHTA, CDR2 FQGNSA. The CDR3 DNA reads TGTGCCAGCAGCTTAGAGGTCGGGGGGAACACCGGGGAGCTGTTTTTT. Its protein product is CASSLEVGGNTGELFF.

The CDR3 region is CASSEARGRGGEKLFF. Here the CDR3 DNA reads TGTGCCAGCAGTGAAGCCCGAGGCAGGGGAGGGGAAAAACTGTTTTTT. The chain carries TRBV6-1 and TRBJ1-4, with D possibly matching TRBD1 (6 bases). V lost 0 bases to trimming and J lost 8 bases, with 16 bases between them. Germline V gene data show CDR1 as MNHNS and CDR2 as SASEGT. The CDR3 runs to 16 residues.